These 28 T cell receptor beta chains share one sample of origin, sequenced in a study of T-cell memory formation after mild COVID-19. TCRdb re-called the 5' RACE reads with MiXCR, one entry per CDR3 protein. The table includes just over 350,000 distinct CDR3 sequences, 13% to 15% detected once. Sequenced material: PBMCs or a T cell subset sorted from them (not recorded which). The origin of the receptors is a man aged 18 to 35 who had mild COVID-19 (a few samples of this study predate the infection). Cell type and time point are not known.

This clonotype was detected ten times or more. V usage is TRBV18 and J usage is TRBJ1-2, with D tentatively TRBD1 (5 bases). Germline loops: CDR1 KGHSH, CDR2 LQKENI. The CDR3 runs 16 residues. Trimming left V 4 bases short and J 1 base short, with 16 bases between. CDR3 region: CASSLGTPHNNYGYTF. The DNA of the CDR3 is TGTGCCAGCTCACTCGGGACGCCGCACAATAACTATGGCTACACCTTC.

This clonotype has a count of ten or more. The rearrangement links TRBV5-1 to TRBJ2-2; a weak D match, TRBD2 (6 bases). Deletions cut 5 bases from V and 4 bases from J, with 12 bases between. Germline V lookup: CDR1 SGHRS, CDR2 YFSETQ. This CDR3 comprises 14 residues. CDR3 region: CASRLEGFTGELFF. The CDR3 DNA follows: TGCGCCAGCAGGCTGGAGGGCTTCACCGGGGAGCTGTTTTTT.

The V call is TRBV6-2 or TRBV6-3, the J call TRBJ1-1, with D hard to call. From germline, CDR1 is MNHEY and CDR2 SVGEGT. The CDR3 extends over 15 amino acids. Trimming left V 7 bases short and J 0 bases short, with 15 bases between. In nucleotides, the CDR3 is TGTGCCAGCATCTCCGAGGTTTCCCTGAACACTGAAGCTTTCTTT. Translated, it gives CASISEVSLNTEAFF.

In its sample, this clonotype was seen a few times. The chain couples TRBV7-8 to TRBJ2-2; D unresolved. Looked up from germline, CDR1 is SGHVS and CDR2 is FQNEAQ. The length of the CDR3 is 15 residues. Between the trimmed V and J ends, which lost 2 bases and 0 bases, there was a span of 7 bases. CDR3 sequence reads: CASSLTPSNTGELFF. The CDR3 nucleotides are TGTGCCAGCAGCTTAACACCGTCGAACACCGGGGAGCTGTTTTTT.

V gene TRBV24-1 combines with J gene TRBJ1-6, with D unclear. Germline assignment: CDR1 KGHDR and CDR2 SFDVKD. V lost 4 bases, J lost 3 bases, and 12 bases lay in between. The CDR3 is made up of 16 amino acids. The CDR3 DNA is TGTGCCACCAGTGACTCCCGGAGAGGCTATAATTCACCCCTCCACTTT. Encoded protein: CATSDSRRGYNSPLHF.

The chain links TRBV7-2 to TRBJ2-1, with 9 bases fitting TRBD2. The CDR3 sequence is 12 residues long. The germline CDR1 and CDR2 sequences are SGHTA and FQGNSA. With V trimmed by 0 bases and J by 12 bases, 0 bases remained unmatched. The CDR3: CASSLAAGGQFF. CDR3 DNA sequence: TGTGCCAGCAGCTTAGCAGCGGGGGGGCAGTTCTTC.

The V call is TRBV7-3, the J call TRBJ2-5, with 8 bases identical to TRBD1. CDR3 length equals 14 residues. Germline assignment: CDR1 SGHTA and CDR2 FQGTGA. With V trimmed by 3 bases and J by 5 bases, 5 bases remained unmatched. The CDR3: CASSFRQGFETQYF. CDR3 DNA sequence: TGTGCCAGCAGCTTCAGACAGGGGTTTGAGACCCAGTACTTC.

The CDR3 DNA sequence: TGTGCCAGCAGCTTATATACAAGGACCGGCGAGACCCAGTACTTC. It yields the protein CASSLYTRTGETQYF. V and J are TRBV7-2 and TRBJ2-5, with no clear D. In germline, CDR1 is SGHTA, CDR2 FQGNSA. CDR3 length equals 15 residues. Deletions cut 2 bases from V and 5 bases from J, with 15 bases between.

This clonotype showed up just a few times. The CDR3 DNA follows: TGCGCCAGCAGCCAAGACAGAGCTCAAGAGACCCAGTACTTC. Translation gives CASSQDRAQETQYF. The chain joins TRBV4-3 to TRBJ2-5; no reliable D call. V dropped 0 bases and J dropped 2 bases, with 7 bases sitting between them. CDR1 and CDR2 from the germline V gene are LGHNA and YSLEER. The CDR3 length is 14 residues.

The chain carries TRBV6-5 and TRBJ1-2, with TRBD1 identical over 7 bases. The CDR3 is 14 amino acids. Germline trimming cut 5 bases from V and 5 bases from J; bases unmatched to any gene: 8. Germline V gene data show CDR1 as MNHEY and CDR2 as SVGAGI. In nucleotides, the CDR3 is TGTGCCAGCAGTCCCCGGGACAGAGGATATGGCTACACCTTC. Protein sequence: CASSPRDRGYGYTF.

This clonotype has a handful of counts. This chain joins TRBV7-9 and TRBJ1-1; TRBD1 aligns across 9 bases. The V segment lost 5 bases and the J segment 6 bases; nucleotides outside the gene matches: 16. Germline CDR1 SEHNR, CDR2 FQNEAQ (reference sequence). The CDR3 has 17 residues. CDR3 sequence (DNA): TGTGCCAGCAGCCCCTCTAGCGGGACAGGGTGGAATGCTGAAGCTTTCTTT. Translation gives CASSPSSGTGWNAEAFF.

This clonotype was detected only a few times. CDR3 region: CATSRATGILDTQYF. The CDR3 nucleotides are TGTGCCACCAGCAGAGCGACAGGTATATTGGATACGCAGTATTTT. The chain is built from TRBV15 and TRBJ2-3, with D tentatively TRBD1 (6 bases). The CDR3 is made up of 15 amino acids. Between the trimmed V and J ends, which lost 1 base and 6 bases, there was a span of 14 bases. The V gene's germline CDR1 is LNHNV and CDR2 YYDKDF (reference sequence).

This clonotype has ten or more counts. The chain carries TRBV28 and TRBJ2-7; maybe TRBD2 (7 bases). The CDR3 is 15 residues long. V was cut by 4 bases and J by 2 bases, with 15 bases left in between. The germline CDR1 and CDR2 sequences are MDHEN and SYDVKM. The CDR3 DNA reads as TGTGCCAGCAGTTCCACGGGGGGCATAACCTACGAGCAGTACTTC. Its protein product is CASSSTGGITYEQYF.

This clonotype was picked up many times. V gene TRBV18 combines with J gene TRBJ2-6, with unresolved D. CDR3 length equals 13 residues. Germline assignment: CDR1 KGHSH and CDR2 LQKENI. Trimming shortened V by 2 bases and J by 4 bases, and 3 bases separated the two germline ends. CDR3 sequence: CASSPDGANVLTF. CDR3 coding DNA: TGTGCCAGCTCACCAGACGGGGCCAACGTCCTGACTTTC.

This clonotype turned up a few times. This chain links TRBV6-6 with TRBJ1-3; 7 nucleotides align to TRBD1. V lost 8 bases and J lost 0; bases outside the gene matches: 10. The CDR3 sequence is 16 residues long. Looked up from germline, CDR1 is MNHNY and CDR2 is SVGAGI (reference sequence). CDR3 nucleotides: TGTGCCAGCTCCCAGTCAGGGGGTTTCTCTGGAAACACCATATATTTT. This gives the protein CASSQSGGFSGNTIYF.

In its sample, this clonotype was seen many times. This chain connects TRBV7-9 to TRBJ2-4; D may be TRBD1 (6 bases). Trimming shortened V by 5 bases and J by 6 bases, and 17 bases separated the two germline ends. The V gene's germline CDR1 is SEHNR and CDR2 FQNEAQ (reference sequence). The CDR3 spans 15 residues. The CDR3 bases are TGTGCCAGCAGCCCCCGACAGGAATTGGGAAACATTCAGTACTTC. Residues: CASSPRQELGNIQYF. The full variable domain, with the rest looked up from reference TRBV7-9 and TRBJ2-4, is DTGVSQNPRHKITKRGQNVTFRCDPISEHNRLYWYRQTLGQGPEFLTYFQNEAQLEKSRLLSDRFSAERPKGSFSTLEIQRTEQGDSAMYLCASSPRQELGNIQYFGAGTRLSVL.

This clonotype was seen more than once but under ten times. J is TRBJ2-3 and V is TRBV9, with 12 bases that match TRBD2. Germline V gives CDR1 SGDLS, CDR2 YYNGEE. The CDR3 contains 17 residues. The J segment lost 4 bases and the V segment lost 3 bases, leaving 9 bases of the junction unmatched. CDR3 DNA: TGTGCCAGCAGCGCACTAGCGGGGGGCTCCCCCCCAGATACGCAGTATTTT. Translation gives CASSALAGGSPPDTQYF.

In regard to this clonotype: Sequence at one end of the junction differs from germline and may be a read error. This chain connects TRBV19 to TRBJ2-1; D is undetermined. In germline, CDR1 is LNHDA, CDR2 SQIVND (reference sequence). The CDR3 totals 14 residues. CDR3 DNA: TGTGCCAGTAGCATAGGCGGTCGGTACGGGGAGCAGTTCTTC. Its translation: CASSIGGRYGEQFF.

The V call is TRBV7-2, the J call TRBJ1-2; TRBD1 matches 8 bases. Germline V gives CDR1 SGHTA, CDR2 FQGNSA. V lost 2 bases and J lost 4; bases outside the gene matches: 6. The CDR3 has 15 amino acids. The CDR3 is CASSLSRTGIYGYTF. The CDR3, as DNA: TGTGCCAGCAGCTTAAGTCGGACAGGGATCTATGGCTACACCTTC.

The V call is TRBV11-1, the J call TRBJ1-2; no clear D gene. This CDR3 contains 14 residues. CDR1 SGHAT and CDR2 FQDESV come from the germline V gene (reference sequence). Trimming took 5 bases from V and 1 from J, leaving 11 bases between them. This CDR3 is CASSLGGVNYGYTF. Here the CDR3 DNA reads TGTGCCAGCAGCCTCGGCGGGGTTAACTATGGCTACACCTTC.

This clonotype was counted between two and nine times. The rearrangement uses TRBV20-1 and TRBJ2-1; D possibly corresponds to TRBD2 (5 bases). Trimming removed 0 bases at V and 13 bases at J, with 19 bases between. Germline CDR1 DFQATT, CDR2 SNEGSKA (reference sequence). CDR3 size: 14 residues. CDR3 coding DNA: TGCAGTGCTAGAGATGATTACGTCGGAGGACTTCAGTTCTTC. Residues: CSARDDYVGGLQFF.

This clonotype was seen ten or more times. The rearrangement joins TRBV12-3 or TRBV12-4 to TRBJ1-1; TRBD1 aligns across 8 bases. The CDR3 loop spans 15 amino acids. After removal of 5 bases from V and 3 bases from J, the junction contained 8 bases not matched to a gene. CDR3 amino acids: CASSPSDRGYTEAFF. The CDR3 DNA follows: TGTGCCAGCAGTCCCTCCGACAGGGGTTACACTGAAGCTTTCTTT.

This clonotype was picked up many times. The chain links TRBV20-1 to TRBJ1-2, with D possibly being TRBD1 (5 bases). Trimming took 6 bases from V and 9 from J, leaving 14 bases between them. The germline V gene encodes CDR1 DFQATT and CDR2 SNEGSKA (reference sequence). CDR3 size: 11 residues. This CDR3 reads CSASRGESYTF. The CDR3 region has the DNA TGCAGTGCCTCTCGGGGGGAAAGCTACACCTTC.

The sample holds a few counts of this clonotype. The chain recombines TRBV6-5 with TRBJ1-6; possibly TRBD1 for D (5 bases). Germline V CDR1 and CDR2: MNHEY, SVGAGI. This CDR3 is built from 17 residues. With 0 bases removed from V and 10 bases from J, the gap between germline ends came to 19 bases. The CDR3 loop is CASSYSTTAPRDSPLHF. For the CDR3, the DNA is TGTGCCAGCAGTTACTCGACAACGGCCCCTCGGGACTCACCCCTCCACTTT.

J is TRBJ1-4 and V is TRBV11-2; maybe TRBD1 (6 bases). This CDR3 has 15 amino acids. Germline values: CDR1 SGHAT, CDR2 FQNNGV. Trimming removed 3 bases from V and 5 bases from J, with 13 bases in between. The DNA for the CDR3 is TGTGCCAGCAGCTTCATACAGGGAACGAATGAAAAACTGTTTTTT. Amino acid sequence: CASSFIQGTNEKLFF.

The sample holds a few counts of this clonotype. The chain couples TRBV10-3 to TRBJ2-5; 14 bases agree with TRBD2. CDR1 and CDR2 (germline): ENHRY, SYGVKD. The CDR3 has 17 amino acids. Trimming at V came to 6 bases and at J to 4 bases, leaving 10 bases not matched to a gene. The CDR3 protein is CAISPPPGLAGGETQYF. The DNA for the CDR3 is TGTGCCATCAGCCCGCCCCCCGGACTAGCGGGGGGAGAGACCCAGTACTTC.

In this sample, this clonotype turned up a few times. V and J are TRBV30 and TRBJ1-2; 7 positions match TRBD1. V shed 0 bases and J 3 bases; nucleotides not matched to a gene: 1. This CDR3 region has 13 residues. CDR1 and CDR2 (germline): GTSNPN, SVGIG (reference sequence). The CDR3 DNA reads as TGTGCCTGGAGTGTACAGGGGCACTATGGCTACACCTTC. Encoded protein: CAWSVQGHYGYTF.

This clonotype has ten or more counts. This chain uses TRBV18 with TRBJ2-3; 13 bases are a match to TRBD2. This CDR3 comprises 16 residues. Germline V gene data show CDR1 as KGHSH and CDR2 as LQKENI. Losses at the gene ends were 6 bases for V and 2 bases for J; bases not matched to a gene: 5. The CDR3 reads CASSLGLAGDTDTQYF. The CDR3 DNA reads as TGTGCCAGCTCCCTTGGACTAGCGGGGGACACAGATACGCAGTATTTT. Using reference TRBV18 and TRBJ2-3 for the parts outside the CDR3, the full variable domain is NAGVMQNPRHLVRRRGQEARLRCSPMKGHSHVYWYRQLPEEGLKFMVYLQKENIIDESGMPKERFSAEFPKEGPSILRIQQVVRGDSAAYFCASSLGLAGDTDTQYFGPGTRLTVL.